Below are 2 T cell receptor beta chains sequenced from a single sample in a study of blood T cell repertoires in COVID-19. Profiled with immunoSEQ multiplex PCR; TCRdb holds only in-frame clones, not every one. The sample consists of approximately 270,000 clones, 91% of them appearing once. Sequenced input: PBMCs or T cells enriched from blood (not recorded which). Receptors originate from a man aged 40-49 years who had been exposed to COVID-19.

This chain links TRBV6-2 or TRBV6-3 with TRBJ1-2; 9 nucleotides align to TRBD1. V shed 5 bases and J 10 bases; nucleotides not matched to a gene: 2. Germline V CDR1 and CDR2: MNHEY, SVGEGT. The CDR3 is 11 amino acids. In DNA form, the CDR3 reads TGTGCCAGCAGTGGGACAGGGAACTACACCTTC. Amino acids: CASSGTGNYTF.

CDR3 amino acids: CASRRPGLAEPGEQFF. The DNA of the CDR3 is TGTGCCAGTAGGCGCCCGGGACTAGCTGAACCGGGTGAGCAGTTCTTC. The rearrangement uses TRBV19 and TRBJ2-1; 9 bases are a match to TRBD2. Germline lookup yields CDR1 LNHDA and CDR2 SQIVND (reference sequence). J lost 9 bases, V lost 6 bases, and 15 bases had no gene match. This CDR3 comprises 16 residues.